This entry lists 8 T cell receptor beta chains sequenced from one sample in a study of blood T cell repertoires in COVID-19. Sequenced by immunoSEQ multiplex PCR; TCRdb stores in-frame clones only, minus some. The data contain a few hundred thousand clones, approximately 89% of them singletons. Sequencing used peripheral blood. All receptors come from a woman aged 25 to 39 with COVID-19, enrolled during active disease.

V usage is TRBV3-1 (or the pseudogene TRBV3-2) and J usage is TRBJ2-5; maybe TRBD2 (5 bases). Per the germline V gene, CDR1 is LGHDT and CDR2 is YNNKEL (reference sequence). V was trimmed by 1 base and J by 2 bases, leaving 8 bases between them. There are 14 residues in the CDR3. The DNA of the CDR3 is TGTGCCAGCAGCCAAGGTCTAGCTCAAGAGACCCAGTACTTC. This encodes CASSQGLAQETQYF.

This rearrangement joins TRBV28 to TRBJ1-5; 9 bases fit TRBD1. The CDR3 totals 15 residues. J gave up 2 bases and V 6 bases, and 5 bases lay outside the gene matches. CDR1 is MDHEN and CDR2 is SYDVKM in the germline V gene. CDR3 residues: CASSRQGGGNQPQHF. CDR3 in DNA: TGTGCCAGCAGCAGACAGGGGGGAGGCAATCAGCCCCAGCATTTT.

The rearrangement uses TRBV10-2 and TRBJ2-7; D perhaps matches TRBD1 (5 bases). This CDR3 spans 11 amino acids. V dropped 3 bases and J dropped 9 bases, with 9 bases sitting between them. Germline loops: CDR1 WSHSY, CDR2 SAAADI. CDR3: CASSDQGWQYV. The DNA of the CDR3 is TGCGCCAGCAGTGACCAGGGATGGCAGTACGTC.

This chain uses TRBV7-9 with TRBJ2-3; no clear D. This CDR3 contains 14 residues. Germline lookup yields CDR1 SEHNR and CDR2 FQNEAQ (reference sequence). With 2 bases removed from V and 0 bases from J, the gap between germline ends came to 6 bases. The CDR3 spells CASSLRASTDTQYF. DNA of the CDR3: TGTGCCAGCAGCTTACGTGCGAGCACAGATACGCAGTATTTT. The whole variable domain, filled in from reference TRBV7-9 and TRBJ2-3, reads DTGVSQNPRHKITKRGQNVTFRCDPISEHNRLYWYRQTLGQGPEFLTYFQNEAQLEKSRLLSDRFSAERPKGSFSTLEIQRTEQGDSAMYLCASSLRASTDTQYFGPGTRLTVL.

This chain joins TRBV5-1 and TRBJ1-2, with 10 bases aligning to TRBD1. The germline gives CDR1 SGHRS, CDR2 YFSETQ. The CDR3 runs to 16 residues. V gave up 3 bases and J gave up 4 bases; unmatched junction bases: 9. The CDR3 coding sequence is TGCGCCAGCAGCTGGGACAGGGGAACGATGGTCTATGGCTACACCTTC. Its translation: CASSWDRGTMVYGYTF.

This chain links TRBV2 with TRBJ2-2; TRBD1 agrees at 8 bases. The CDR3 extends over 13 amino acids. The ends lost 6 bases at V and 3 bases at J; junction bases unmatched: 0. Germline V CDR1 and CDR2: SNHLY, FYNNEI. The CDR3 loop is CASRGQDTGELFF. The CDR3 nucleotides read TGTGCCAGCAGGGGACAGGACACCGGGGAGCTGTTTTTT.

In DNA, the CDR3 is TGCGCCAGTGCCAGGGCGGAAAACTATGGCTACACCTTC. Translating it yields CASARAENYGYTF. J is TRBJ1-2 and V is TRBV5-1, with TRBD1 as a possible D gene (5 bases). The CDR3 has 13 amino acids. The V end was cut by 8 bases, the J end by 2 bases, with 13 bases between. Germline assignment: CDR1 SGHRS and CDR2 YFSETQ. The full variable domain, in which reference TRBV5-1 and TRBJ1-2 provide the parts outside the CDR3, is KAGVTQTPRYLIKTRGQQVTLSCSPISGHRSVSWYQQTPGQGLQFLFEYFSETQRNKGNFPGRFSGRQFSNSRSEMNVSTLELGDSALYLCASARAENYGYTFGSGTRLTVV.

The sample holds one count of this clone. The J gene is TRBJ1-2, the V gene TRBV6-1; D is undetermined. Trimming took off 0 bases at V and 8 bases at J, with 10 bases between the two ends. Germline V lookup: CDR1 MNHNS, CDR2 SASEGT. The CDR3 consists of 13 residues. The CDR3 nucleotides are TGTGCCAGCAGTGAAGCTAATCCGCGGGGCTACACCTTC. The encoded protein is CASSEANPRGYTF.